This T cell receptor (beta chain) was retrieved from a study of blood T cell repertoires in COVID-19. Study overall: Samples of COVID-19 (acute and convalescent) were obtained from the United States, Italy and Spain. Sample material is recorded as cDNA or gDNA derived from T cells, B-cell-depleted T cells, or PBMCs.

Trimming removed 5 bases from V and 2 bases from J, with 11 bases in between. The CDR3 loop spans 14 amino acids. Germline lookup yields CDR1 LGHDT and CDR2 YNNKEL (reference sequence). Authors' data handling: It was from reference gene primer amplification that nucleated cell counts were estimated. Method: immunoSEQ multiplex PCR; TCRdb's copy keeps in-frame clones and lacks some. V and J calls and clone size come straight from that table; D and trimming were deduced from the DNA. This sample yields over 50,000 clones, of which approximately 92% are seen a single time; 5.5% to 6.5% belongs to the top ten.

This receptor was obtained from a man aged 50 to 60 with active COVID-19. The specimen sequenced was peripheral blood. The V gene is TRBV3-1 (or the pseudogene TRBV3-2), the J gene TRBJ2-3; perhaps TRBD2 as D (5 bases). DNA of the CDR3: TGTGCCAGCAGCAACCGGGATTTCACAGATACGCAGTATTTT. Its protein product is CASSNRDFTDTQYF.